This T cell receptor (beta chain) was documented in a study of cytomegalovirus exposure and HLA in healthy donors (dated by TCRdb to 2016 to 2017). About the study as a whole: In an earlier analysis of 587 of the donors, around 300 Gb of sequence data and 117 million unique TCR beta sequences from 150 million to 200 million T cells were reported. An early release that covered more than 550 HLA-typed donors contained approximately 300 gigabases of sequencing data and some 87 million unique TCR sequences. Among the roughly 400 genotyped donors, roughly 80% belonged to the genetic ancestry cluster associated with self-reported Caucasian donors. The study was designed to test whether signatures of past pathogen exposure could be identified by cataloging public T cell receptors. The T cell repertoires of several hundred subjects were profiled by immunosequencing and related to cytomegalovirus serostatus. A separate validation cohort of some 130 different subjects was used in addition to the roughly 720-subject first cohort. The study combined high-throughput TCR immunosequencing, statistical association of individual TCRs with disease status, and machine learning to predict cytomegalovirus infection status. In a later analysis, previously published TCR beta repertoires from more than 500 donors were re-analyzed and high-resolution HLA genotyping was added so that TCR occurrence patterns could be studied. Rather than using new phenotypic data, the later analysis identified candidate immune exposures from TCR beta sequences and from how often those sequences occurred across donors. An earlier analysis of approximately 640 of the donors applied high-throughput TCR beta sequencing to assess whether each TCR beta V gene segment acted as functional or pseudogenic. Donor age, sex, ethnicity and CMV serostatus were collected together with the repertoire data. Genome-wide SNP genotypes for about three fifths of the roughly 670 donors were used in a later genetic analysis, which treated that subset as a discovery cohort. All discovery cohort repertoires had been generated on a single sequencing platform. Class I and class II HLA loci were covered by the typing at four-digit resolution. The number of donors typed differed by locus, with about 629-630 for A, B, C, DRB1 and DQB1, around 500 for DQA1, about 610 for DPA1, and 400 to 490 for DPB1. Because of strong linkage in the cohort, roughly five DR-DQ haplotypes were treated as single units for association and clustering. On average, roughly 240,000 unique TCR beta nucleotide sequences were sequenced per donor among roughly 430 genotyped donors of the cohort, with roughly 20% of those sequences being non-productive. Summary of the overall study and its limitations: In a later genetic analysis, a missense DCLRE1C variant was associated with V-gene and J-gene trimming of TCR beta chains, and the association was replicated in an independent cohort. The authors suggested that the approach could potentially be generalized to other disease states and immunological phenotypes. A group of highly shared sequence variants was considered likely to be a technical artifact of the sequencing pipeline. In vitro tests confirmed that a few of the cytomegalovirus-associated TCR beta chains recognize cytomegalovirus antigens. Strong co-occurrence of HLA alleles, especially DR and DQ, made assigning TCR associations to individual alleles difficult. Some IMGT-functional V segments, including TRBV6-2 and TRBV6-3, could not be distinguished by the 87-base-pair reads and were therefore excluded. In this cohort, only TCR beta chains were sequenced, and detectable features were limited by the absence of alpha or paired-chain data. Compared with the roughly 670-donor mean, donors in an Asian-associated ancestry cluster had fewer N-insertions in productive TCRs, according to a later genetic analysis. A further reported finding was that TCR beta sequences accurately predicted the HLA-A and HLA-B alleles for most subjects in the first cohort. Presence/absence analyses assumed roughly uniform sequencing depth across donors, an assumption that may not hold. Because some donors lacked HLA typing at each locus, the association tests relied only on the typed subset. Most CMV-associated TCR beta chains appeared to be HLA-restricted in a later analysis, and the HLA associations seemed to be driven largely by CMV exposure. In a later analysis, HLA-associated TCR beta chains showed more clonal expansion and lower generation probabilities than non-associated chains that were equally common. While some public TCRs were present in many individuals, most TCR sequences turned up only very rarely across donors. In a later analysis, TCR association rates were found to vary across HLA loci, with the most associated TCRs seen for DRB1 alleles and the fewest for HLA-C alleles. Several of the top co-occurrence clusters appeared to be linked to parvovirus B19, influenza, CMV and Epstein-Barr virus, according to a later analysis. The study gave a list of some 150 TCR beta chains associated with cytomegalovirus. For the cohort, immune exposure information was limited to CMV serostatus. The classifier was reported to diagnose cytomegalovirus status with high specificity and sensitivity in both the original cohort and the validation cohort. Specific HLA alleles were associated with 15,000 to 20,000 TCR beta sequences at a false discovery rate of 0.05 in a later analysis. Because counts were too low, seventeen rarely observed V segments, including chromosome 9 orphons, were excluded from the earlier analysis of several hundred of the donors. Linkage disequilibrium might explain the correlated functional status among segregating V segments, but an unknown experimental factor could not be ruled out. An earlier analysis of several hundred of the donors showed that most TCR beta V segments appeared in productive rearrangements either about 87% or about 30% of the time, which broadly matched IMGT annotations.

Libraries were prepared through the immunoSEQ multiplex PCR assay. A mixture of 60 forward primers for TCR Vbeta segments and 13 reverse primers for TCR Jbeta segments was used in the multiplex PCR. A multiplex PCR assay on genomic DNA amplified the CDR3 region of rearranged TCR beta genes. Amplified TCR beta libraries were sequenced as 87-base-pair reads on the Illumina HiSeq System. As for the authors' bioinformatics: A later analysis counted approximately 76 million unique TCR beta chains across the 690 or so repertoires, and roughly 10 million of these chains were shared by at least two donors. Raw reads were error-corrected and collapsed into unique sequences with a nearest-neighbor algorithm that merged closely related sequences to remove PCR and sequencing errors. V, D and J gene segments were assigned by aligning CDR3 sequences to IMGT reference sequences. Each retained sequence needed at least a six-nucleotide match to both a V gene segment and a J gene segment. A rearrangement was called productive if the CDR3 had no stop codons and remained in frame with V and J, and every other rearrangement was called non-productive. Following IMGT convention, CDR3 was defined as the stretch from the second conserved V-encoded cysteine to the conserved J-encoded phenylalanine. The earlier analysis of roughly 590 of the donors excluded sequences that lacked an unambiguous match to a single V gene segment. An earlier analysis of several hundred of the donors called V segments functional above 56.7% productive rearrangements and segregating when the between-donor standard deviation exceeded 5%. To diagnose cytomegalovirus status from the catalog of TCR beta chain sequences, a statistical classification framework was built. V and J gene assignment, in a later analysis, came from comparing TCR nucleotide sequences with IMGT/GENE-DB human TR gene sequences. Using the TCRdist pipeline, a later analysis assigned CDR3 sequences along with most-parsimonious VDJ recombination scenarios. In a later analysis, each TCR beta chain was defined by its CDR3 amino acid sequence together with its V-gene family, and reads without a unique V-gene family were excluded. In a later analysis, fewer than 650 highly shared, low-generation-probability nucleotide sequences were removed to address suspected cross-contamination and a sequencing artifact. For each public chain, a later analysis derived a clonal expansion index from normalized ranks of inferred template counts within each repertoire. In a later analysis, generation probabilities were computed using a VDJ recombination model fitted to out-of-frame rearrangements, and the results were checked against IGoR. In a later analysis, TCR-TCR, TCR-HLA and TCR-CMV co-occurrence was scored with hypergeometric tests, and a repertoire-size bias correction was applied to TCR pairs. In a later analysis, false discovery rates were estimated by permuting HLA or CMV assignments 20 times. A later analysis grouped co-occurring TCRs with DBSCAN, adding TCRdist sequence similarity when clustering within HLA-allele-positive subsets. For co-occurrence clustering, repertoires with fewer than 30,000 or more than 120,000 public chains were excluded, along with 4 to 6 repertoires with anomalous nucleotide sharing. TCRdb provides this immuneACCESS table in a form limited to in-frame rearrangements. Some clones are lacking; in checked studies, under half of them reflect an unresolved V gene, and why the rest are absent is not known. That table is the source of V, J and clone size, and D and trimming were worked out from the DNA. The sample table lists roughly 180,000 clones, around 80% of them with a count of one. Jointly, the top ten make up 3% to 4.5% of the sample.

CDR1 and CDR2, looked up from the germline V gene (reference sequence), are MNHNY and SVGAGI. Trimming leaves V shorter by 9 bases and J shorter by 7 bases, with the junction holding 15 bases beyond the gene matches. The CDR3 sequence holds 16 residues, the cysteine and phenylalanine included. CDR3 DNA only is kept here, 48 bases in frame from base 1. In its sample, this clone was seen once. Its antigen remains undetermined. Base qualities are not at hand, and no much larger clone is one base apart. In total, 666 healthy bone marrow donors made up the cohort. At the time of sampling, all cohort members were nominally healthy, though unrecorded immune exposures were likely present. The donor was CMV seropositive and was included in the group of 250 to 300 seropositive cohort members. A peripheral blood sample was provided by each donor, and peripheral blood mononuclear cells were used for TCR beta sequencing. The Qiagen DNeasy Blood Extraction Kit was used to extract genomic DNA from the blood cell samples.

The sequence is built from TRBV6-6 and TRBJ2-3; 11 central bases correspond to TRBD2. The TCR comes from a woman in her fifties or sixties in good health and CMV-seropositive. The sample taken for sequencing was PBMCs. For the CDR3, the sequence is CASGVSGGGAGHTQYF. The sequenced DNA: TGTGCCAGTGGGGTTAGCGGGGGGGGCGCAGGCCATACGCAGTATTTT.